This record concerns one T cell receptor (beta chain) sequence. This clone was recorded once. The clone's antigen remains unknown. No much larger clone exists at a distance of one base, and base qualities are not known. The data derive from a study of T cell changes during pregnancy in multiple sclerosis (dated by TCRdb to about 2019). Concerning the study at large: The study examined how the T cell repertoire changed over the course of pregnancy in women with multiple sclerosis.

Library preparation was by the immunoSEQ multiplex PCR assay. The immuneACCESS repertoire file appears here via TCRdb, limited to in-frame rearrangements. These files lack a portion of the clones; in checked studies, under half of the deficit traces to unresolved V genes, and the cause of the others is not known. The sample table lists roughly 72,000 clones, 94% of them with a count of one. The ten most abundant clones make up approximately 0.15% of the sample. CDR1 and CDR2, looked up from the germline V gene (reference sequence), are LNHNV and YYDKDF. The CDR3 sequence holds 17 residues, the cysteine and phenylalanine included. Only the CDR3 DNA is retained, 51 bases long and in frame from the first base. V has 0 bases trimmed and J has 2 bases trimmed; junction bases matching no gene number 7.

This sequence uses TRBV15 and TRBJ1-3; 7 of the junction bases match TRBD1. The clonotype comes from a female donor with multiple sclerosis, enrolled in a pregnancy study. Sequenced here: CD4+ T cells from peripheral blood mononuclear cells, sampled after pregnancy. Read as DNA, the sequence is TGTGCCACCAGCAGAGATCCGAACCAGGGGGCTGGAAACACCATATATTTT. It codes for CATSRDPNQGAGNTIYF.